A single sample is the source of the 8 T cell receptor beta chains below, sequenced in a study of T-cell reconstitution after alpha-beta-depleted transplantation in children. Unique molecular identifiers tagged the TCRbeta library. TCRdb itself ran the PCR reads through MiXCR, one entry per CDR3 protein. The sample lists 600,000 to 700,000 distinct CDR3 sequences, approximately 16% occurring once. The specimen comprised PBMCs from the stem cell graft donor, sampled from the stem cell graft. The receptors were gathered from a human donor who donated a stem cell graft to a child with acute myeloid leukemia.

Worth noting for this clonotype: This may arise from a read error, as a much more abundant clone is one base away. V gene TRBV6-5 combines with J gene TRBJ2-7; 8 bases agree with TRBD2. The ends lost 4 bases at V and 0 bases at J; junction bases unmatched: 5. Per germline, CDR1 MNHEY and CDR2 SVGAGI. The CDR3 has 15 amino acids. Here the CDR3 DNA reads TGTGCCAGCAGTTTGCTAGCGGGTTGCTCCTACGAGCAGTACGTC. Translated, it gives CASSLLAGCSYEQYV.

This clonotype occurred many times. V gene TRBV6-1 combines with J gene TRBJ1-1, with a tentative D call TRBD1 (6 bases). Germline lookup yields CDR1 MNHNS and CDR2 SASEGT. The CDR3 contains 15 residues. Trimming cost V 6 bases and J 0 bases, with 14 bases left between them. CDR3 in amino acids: CASRLAGALNTEAFF. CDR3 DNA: TGTGCCAGCAGGCTCGCAGGGGCGTTGAACACTGAAGCTTTCTTT.

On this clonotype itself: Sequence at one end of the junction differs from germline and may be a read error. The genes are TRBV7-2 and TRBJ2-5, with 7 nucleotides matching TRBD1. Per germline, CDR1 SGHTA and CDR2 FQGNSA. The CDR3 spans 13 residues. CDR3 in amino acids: CASRSTGPETPYF. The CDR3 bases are TGTGCCAGCAGATCGACAGGGCCAGAGACCCCGTACTTC.

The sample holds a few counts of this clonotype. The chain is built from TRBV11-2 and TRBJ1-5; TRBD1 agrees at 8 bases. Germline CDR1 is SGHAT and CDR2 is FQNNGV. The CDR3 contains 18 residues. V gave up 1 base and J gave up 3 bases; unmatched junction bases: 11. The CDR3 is CASSLVGRLGQDNQPQHF. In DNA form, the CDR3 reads TGTGCCAGCAGCTTAGTCGGGAGGTTGGGACAGGACAATCAGCCCCAGCATTTT.

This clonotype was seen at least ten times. CDR3 in amino acids: CASSQDSGGGFEQFF. In DNA form, the CDR3 reads TGTGCCAGCTCTCAGGATAGCGGGGGGGGCTTTGAGCAGTTCTTC. This sequence joins TRBV6-1 and TRBJ2-1; TRBD2 matches at 11 bases. CDR1 and CDR2 (germline): MNHNS, SASEGT. V dropped 8 bases and J dropped 9; count of bases not matched to a gene: 12. The CDR3 contains 15 residues.

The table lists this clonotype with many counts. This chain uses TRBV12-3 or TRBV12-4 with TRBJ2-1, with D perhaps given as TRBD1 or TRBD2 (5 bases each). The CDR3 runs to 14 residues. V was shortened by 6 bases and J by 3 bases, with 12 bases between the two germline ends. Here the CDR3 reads CASRPGTDYNEQFF. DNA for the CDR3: TGTGCCAGCAGGCCAGGGACGGACTACAATGAGCAGTTCTTC.

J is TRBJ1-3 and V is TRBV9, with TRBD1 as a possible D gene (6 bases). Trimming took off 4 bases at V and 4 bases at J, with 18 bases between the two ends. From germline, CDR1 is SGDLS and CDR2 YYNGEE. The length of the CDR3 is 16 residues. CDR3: CASSQLLTGPGNTIYF. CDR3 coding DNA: TGTGCCAGCAGCCAGCTTTTAACAGGGCCCGGAAACACCATATATTTT. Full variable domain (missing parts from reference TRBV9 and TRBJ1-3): DSGVTQTPKHLITATGQRVTLRCSPRSGDLSVYWYQQSLDQGLQFLIQYYNGEERAKGNILERFSAQQFPDLHSELNLSSLELGDSALYFCASSQLLTGPGNTIYFGEGSWLTVV.

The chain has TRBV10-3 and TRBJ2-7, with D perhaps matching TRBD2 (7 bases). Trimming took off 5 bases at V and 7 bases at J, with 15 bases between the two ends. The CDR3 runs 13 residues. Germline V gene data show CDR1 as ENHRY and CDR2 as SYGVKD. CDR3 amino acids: CAISSGGPWEQYF. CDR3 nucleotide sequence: TGTGCCATCAGTTCCGGGGGGCCTTGGGAGCAGTACTTC.